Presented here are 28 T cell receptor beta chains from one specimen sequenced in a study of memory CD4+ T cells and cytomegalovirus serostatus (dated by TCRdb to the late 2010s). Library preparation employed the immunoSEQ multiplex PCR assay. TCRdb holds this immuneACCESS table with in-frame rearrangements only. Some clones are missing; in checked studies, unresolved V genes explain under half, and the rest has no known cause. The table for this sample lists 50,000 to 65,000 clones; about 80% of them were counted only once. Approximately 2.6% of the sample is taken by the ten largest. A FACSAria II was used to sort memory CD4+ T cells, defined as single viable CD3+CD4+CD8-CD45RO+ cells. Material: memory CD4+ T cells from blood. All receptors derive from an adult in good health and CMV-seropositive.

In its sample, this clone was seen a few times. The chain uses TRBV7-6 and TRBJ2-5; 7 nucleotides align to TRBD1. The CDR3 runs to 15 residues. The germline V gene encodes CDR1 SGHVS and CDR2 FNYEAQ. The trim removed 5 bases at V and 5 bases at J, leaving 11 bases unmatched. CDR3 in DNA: TGTGCCAGCAGCCAAGGGACAGTGGGCCAGGAGACCCAGTACTTC. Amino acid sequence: CASSQGTVGQETQYF.

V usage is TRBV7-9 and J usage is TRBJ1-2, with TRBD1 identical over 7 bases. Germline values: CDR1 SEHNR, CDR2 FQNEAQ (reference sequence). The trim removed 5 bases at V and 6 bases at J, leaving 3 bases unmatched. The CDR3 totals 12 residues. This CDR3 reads CASSLQGDGYTF. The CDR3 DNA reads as TGTGCCAGCAGCCTGCAGGGGGATGGCTACACCTTC.

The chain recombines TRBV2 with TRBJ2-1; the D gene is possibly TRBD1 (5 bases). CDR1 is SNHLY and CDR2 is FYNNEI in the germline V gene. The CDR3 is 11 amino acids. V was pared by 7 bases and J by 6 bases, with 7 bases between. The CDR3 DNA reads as TGTGCCAGCACCAGGGCCAATGAGCAGTTCTTC. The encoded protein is CASTRANEQFF.

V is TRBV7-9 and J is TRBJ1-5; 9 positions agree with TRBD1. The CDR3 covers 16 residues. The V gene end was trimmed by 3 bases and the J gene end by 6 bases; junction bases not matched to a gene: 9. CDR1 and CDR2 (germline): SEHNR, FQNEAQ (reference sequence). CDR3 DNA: TGTGCCAGCAGCTTCTACGCCGGGACAGGGATTCAGCCCCAGCATTTT. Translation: CASSFYAGTGIQPQHF.

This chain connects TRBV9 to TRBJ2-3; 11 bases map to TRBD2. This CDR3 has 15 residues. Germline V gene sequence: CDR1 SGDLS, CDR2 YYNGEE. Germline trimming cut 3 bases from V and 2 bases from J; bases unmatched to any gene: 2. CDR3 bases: TGTGCCAGCAGCGCACTAGCGGGGGTCACAGATACGCAGTATTTT. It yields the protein CASSALAGVTDTQYF. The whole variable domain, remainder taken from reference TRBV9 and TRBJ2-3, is DSGVTQTPKHLITATGQRVTLRCSPRSGDLSVYWYQQSLDQGLQFLIQYYNGEERAKGNILERFSAQQFPDLHSELNLSSLELGDSALYFCASSALAGVTDTQYFGPGTRLTVL.

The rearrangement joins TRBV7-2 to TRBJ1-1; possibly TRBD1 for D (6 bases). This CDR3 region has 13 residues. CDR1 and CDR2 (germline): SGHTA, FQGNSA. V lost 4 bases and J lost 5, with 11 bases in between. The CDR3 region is CASSSSQGTEAFF. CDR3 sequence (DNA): TGTGCCAGCAGCTCATCCCAGGGGACTGAAGCTTTCTTT.

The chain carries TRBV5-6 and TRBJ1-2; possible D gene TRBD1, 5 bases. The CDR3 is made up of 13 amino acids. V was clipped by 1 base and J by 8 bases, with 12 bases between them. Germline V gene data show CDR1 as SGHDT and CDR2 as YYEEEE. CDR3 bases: TGTGCCAGCAGCTTGCCCCAGGGAGAAGGCTACACCTTC. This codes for CASSLPQGEGYTF.

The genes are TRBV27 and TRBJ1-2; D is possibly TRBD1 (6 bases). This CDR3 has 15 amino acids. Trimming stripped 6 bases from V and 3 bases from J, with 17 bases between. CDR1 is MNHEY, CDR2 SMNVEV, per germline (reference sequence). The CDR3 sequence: CASRKGVDNYYGYTF. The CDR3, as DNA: TGTGCCAGCAGAAAGGGGGTGGACAACTACTATGGCTACACCTTC.

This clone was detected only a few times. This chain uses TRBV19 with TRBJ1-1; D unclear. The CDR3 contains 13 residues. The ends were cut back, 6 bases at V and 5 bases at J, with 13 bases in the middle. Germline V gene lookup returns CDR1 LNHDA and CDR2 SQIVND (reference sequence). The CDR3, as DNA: TGTGCCAGTAGACCTCAAAGTGGAACTGAAGCTTTCTTT. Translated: CASRPQSGTEAFF.

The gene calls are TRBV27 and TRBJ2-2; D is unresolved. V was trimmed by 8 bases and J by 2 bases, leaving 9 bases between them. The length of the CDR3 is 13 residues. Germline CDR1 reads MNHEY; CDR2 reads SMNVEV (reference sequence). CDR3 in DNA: TGTGCCAGCGGCCCCTTAAACACCGGGGAGCTGTTTTTT. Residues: CASGPLNTGELFF.

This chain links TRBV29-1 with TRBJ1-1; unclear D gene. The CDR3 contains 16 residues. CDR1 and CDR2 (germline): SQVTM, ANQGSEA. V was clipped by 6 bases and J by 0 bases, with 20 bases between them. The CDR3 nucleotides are TGCAGCGTCGTTAACCTCGATCGGGCTTTGAACACTGAAGCTTTCTTT. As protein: CSVVNLDRALNTEAFF.

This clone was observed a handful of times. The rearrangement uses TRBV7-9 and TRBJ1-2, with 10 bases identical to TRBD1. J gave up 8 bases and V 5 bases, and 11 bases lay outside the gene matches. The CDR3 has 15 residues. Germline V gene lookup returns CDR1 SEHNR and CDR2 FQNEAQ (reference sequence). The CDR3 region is CASSPPVGQGGGYTF. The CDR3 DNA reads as TGTGCCAGCAGCCCTCCGGTAGGACAGGGGGGCGGCTACACCTTC.

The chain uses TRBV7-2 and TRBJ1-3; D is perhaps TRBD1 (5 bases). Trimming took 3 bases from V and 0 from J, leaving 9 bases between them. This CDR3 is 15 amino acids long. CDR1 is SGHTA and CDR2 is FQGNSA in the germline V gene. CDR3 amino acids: CASSFAQASGNTIYF. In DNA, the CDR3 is TGTGCCAGCAGCTTTGCACAGGCCTCTGGAAACACCATATATTTT.

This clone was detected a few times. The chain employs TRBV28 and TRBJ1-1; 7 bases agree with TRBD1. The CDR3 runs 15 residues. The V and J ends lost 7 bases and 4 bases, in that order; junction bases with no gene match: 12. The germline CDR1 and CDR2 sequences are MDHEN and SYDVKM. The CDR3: CASNPPEGAGTEAFF. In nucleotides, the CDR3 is TGTGCCAGCAATCCCCCGGAGGGGGCCGGCACTGAAGCTTTCTTT.

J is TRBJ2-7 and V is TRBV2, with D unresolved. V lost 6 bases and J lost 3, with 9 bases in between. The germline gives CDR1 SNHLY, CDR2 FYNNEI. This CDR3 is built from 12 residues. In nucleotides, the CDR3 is TGTGCCAGCAGGGTAGGGATCTACGAGCAGTACTTC. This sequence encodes CASRVGIYEQYF.

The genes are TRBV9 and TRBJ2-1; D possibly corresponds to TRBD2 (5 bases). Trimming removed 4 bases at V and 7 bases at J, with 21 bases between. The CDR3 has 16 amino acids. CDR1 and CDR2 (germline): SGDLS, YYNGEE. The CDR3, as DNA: TGTGCCAGCAGCACGGCGGTGGGAGCAAACCAAAATGAGCAGTTCTTC. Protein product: CASSTAVGANQNEQFF.

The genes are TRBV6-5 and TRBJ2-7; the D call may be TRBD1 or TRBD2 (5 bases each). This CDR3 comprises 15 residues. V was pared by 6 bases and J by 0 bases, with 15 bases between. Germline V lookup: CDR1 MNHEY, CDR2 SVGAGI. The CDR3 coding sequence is TGTGCCAGCAGCTTGGGACCCTTAAGCTCCTACGAGCAGTACTTC. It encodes CASSLGPLSSYEQYF.

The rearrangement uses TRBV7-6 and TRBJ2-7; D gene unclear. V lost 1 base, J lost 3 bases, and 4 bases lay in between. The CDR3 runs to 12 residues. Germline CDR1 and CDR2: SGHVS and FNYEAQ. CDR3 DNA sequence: TGTGCCAGCAGCTTAGTGGACTACGAGCAGTACTTC. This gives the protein CASSLVDYEQYF.

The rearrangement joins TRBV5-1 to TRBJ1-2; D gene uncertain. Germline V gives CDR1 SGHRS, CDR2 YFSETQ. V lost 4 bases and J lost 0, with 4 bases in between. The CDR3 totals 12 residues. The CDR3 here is CASSAANYGYTF. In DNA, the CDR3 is TGCGCCAGCAGCGCGGCTAACTATGGCTACACCTTC.

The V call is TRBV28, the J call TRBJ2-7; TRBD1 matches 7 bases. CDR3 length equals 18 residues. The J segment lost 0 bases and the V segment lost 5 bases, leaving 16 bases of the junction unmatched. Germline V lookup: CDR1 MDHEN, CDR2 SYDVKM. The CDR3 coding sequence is TGTGCCAGCAGTACGCAAAAACAGGGGAGCCTCAGCTCCTACGAGCAGTACTTC. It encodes CASSTQKQGSLSSYEQYF.

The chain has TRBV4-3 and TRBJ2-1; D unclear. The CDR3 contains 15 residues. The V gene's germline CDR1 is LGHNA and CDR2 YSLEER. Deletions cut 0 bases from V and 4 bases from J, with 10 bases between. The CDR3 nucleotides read TGCGCCAGCAGCCAAGAGGGAAGCCGGTACAATGAGCAGTTCTTC. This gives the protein CASSQEGSRYNEQFF.

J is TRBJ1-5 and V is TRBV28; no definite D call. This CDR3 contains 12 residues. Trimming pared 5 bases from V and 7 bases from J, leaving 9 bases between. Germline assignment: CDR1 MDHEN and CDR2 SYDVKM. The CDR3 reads CASSLVGQPQHF. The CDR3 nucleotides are TGTGCCAGCAGTCTCGTAGGCCAGCCCCAGCATTTT.

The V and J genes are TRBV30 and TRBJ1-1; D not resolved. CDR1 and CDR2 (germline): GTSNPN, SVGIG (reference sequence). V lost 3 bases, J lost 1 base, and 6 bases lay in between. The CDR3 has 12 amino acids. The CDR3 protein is CAWRRRNTEAFF. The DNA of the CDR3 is TGTGCCTGGAGAAGGAGGAACACTGAAGCTTTCTTT.

This CDR3 is CASSLKGYEQYF. Written as DNA, the CDR3 is TGTGCCAGCAGCCTAAAGGGGTACGAGCAGTACTTC. The chain recombines TRBV2 with TRBJ2-7, with D tentatively TRBD1 (5 bases). The germline V gene encodes CDR1 SNHLY and CDR2 FYNNEI. The CDR3 is made up of 12 amino acids. With 6 bases removed from V and 4 bases from J, the gap between germline ends came to 10 bases.

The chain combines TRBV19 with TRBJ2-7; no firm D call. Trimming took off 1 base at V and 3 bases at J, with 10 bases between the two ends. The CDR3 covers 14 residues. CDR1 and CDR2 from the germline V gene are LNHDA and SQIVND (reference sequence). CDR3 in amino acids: CASSIAFGSYEQYV. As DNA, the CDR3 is TGTGCCAGTAGTATAGCGTTTGGAAGCTACGAGCAGTACGTC.

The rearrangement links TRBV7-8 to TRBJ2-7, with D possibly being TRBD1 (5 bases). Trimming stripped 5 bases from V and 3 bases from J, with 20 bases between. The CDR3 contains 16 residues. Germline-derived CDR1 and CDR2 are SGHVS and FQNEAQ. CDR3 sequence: CASSQTKAGHSYEQYF. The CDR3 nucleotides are TGTGCCAGCAGCCAAACAAAGGCCGGACATAGCTACGAGCAGTACTTC.

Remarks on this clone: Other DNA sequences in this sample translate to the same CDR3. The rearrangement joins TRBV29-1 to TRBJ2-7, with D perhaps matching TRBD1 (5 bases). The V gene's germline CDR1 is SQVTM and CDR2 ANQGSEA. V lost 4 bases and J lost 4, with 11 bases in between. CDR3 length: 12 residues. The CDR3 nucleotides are TGCAGCGTTGTAGGGGCTGGGTACGAGCAGTACTTC. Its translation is CSVVGAGYEQYF.

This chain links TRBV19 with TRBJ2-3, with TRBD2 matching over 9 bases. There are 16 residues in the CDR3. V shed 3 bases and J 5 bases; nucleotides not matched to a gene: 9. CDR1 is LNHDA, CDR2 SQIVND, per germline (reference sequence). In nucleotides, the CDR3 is TGTGCCAGTAGTATCAGGGCTAGCGGGAAGGGAGATACGCAGTATTTT. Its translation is CASSIRASGKGDTQYF.